These 20 T cell receptor beta chains were all obtained from the same sample, sequenced in a study of blood T cell repertoires in COVID-19. Assay used: immunoSEQ multiplex PCR; TCRdb lists only in-frame clones, some missing. The sample comprises more than 300,000 clones, approximately 89% of which are singletons, and 8% to 13% rests with the top ten. The material sequenced was peripheral blood. All receptors come from a young woman with COVID-19, enrolled during active disease.

V is TRBV19 and J is TRBJ2-7; 10 bases agree with TRBD1. The junction had 5 bases not matched to a gene; V was cut back by 1 base and J by 5 bases. The V gene's germline CDR1 is LNHDA and CDR2 SQIVND (reference sequence). This CDR3 is 15 amino acids long. CDR3 DNA: TGTGCCAGTAGTATAGGTGGACAGGGGGTCAACGAGCAGTACTTC. Protein sequence: CASSIGGQGVNEQYF.

The chain carries TRBV5-1 and TRBJ1-4, with 11 bases lining up with TRBD1. The ends lost 3 bases at V and 7 bases at J; junction bases unmatched: 8. The length of the CDR3 is 16 residues. The germline V gene encodes CDR1 SGHRS and CDR2 YFSETQ. The CDR3 region is CASSYGQGASSEKLFF. Here the CDR3 DNA reads TGCGCCAGCAGCTATGGACAGGGGGCTTCAAGTGAAAAACTGTTTTTT.

The CDR3 is CASSPDGSGSPYEQYF. Here the CDR3 DNA reads TGTGCCAGCAGCCCGGACGGTAGCGGGAGCCCCTACGAGCAGTACTTC. J is TRBJ2-7 and V is TRBV7-2; TRBD2 matches at 9 bases. The V segment lost 5 bases and the J segment 2 bases; nucleotides outside the gene matches: 10. This CDR3 region has 16 residues. The germline CDR1 and CDR2 sequences are SGHTA and FQGNSA.

This chain uses TRBV19 with TRBJ2-2, with TRBD1 matching 8 bases. The CDR3 runs to 15 residues. With V trimmed by 4 bases and J by 7 bases, 8 bases remained unmatched. CDR1 is LNHDA, CDR2 SQIVND, per germline (reference sequence). The DNA for the CDR3 is TGTGCCAGTAGTACCGGACAGGGTGGTGGCGGGGAGCTGTTTTTT. Protein product: CASSTGQGGGGELFF.

The chain recombines TRBV5-6 with TRBJ2-3; 7 bases are a match to TRBD1. Trimming took 9 bases from V and 1 from J; bases not matched to a gene: 8. This CDR3 contains 14 residues. CDR1 is SGHDT, CDR2 YYEEEE, per germline. CDR3 loop: CATNRDSRTDTQYF. For the CDR3, the DNA is TGTGCCACTAACCGGGACAGCCGCACAGATACGCAGTATTTT.

This rearrangement joins TRBV27 to TRBJ2-7, with TRBD1 as a possible D gene (6 bases). Per germline, CDR1 MNHEY and CDR2 SMNVEV (reference sequence). Trimming pared 3 bases from V and 2 bases from J, leaving 8 bases between. This CDR3 spans 13 amino acids. CDR3: CASSLGATYEQYF. The CDR3 DNA reads TGTGCCAGCAGTTTGGGGGCCACCTACGAGCAGTACTTC.

The chain has TRBV19 and TRBJ1-1; the D gene is possibly TRBD1 (5 bases). This CDR3 has 13 residues. V was trimmed by 3 bases and J by 8 bases, leaving 13 bases between them. CDR1 is LNHDA, CDR2 SQIVND, per germline (reference sequence). The CDR3 protein is CASSMSADREAFF. The CDR3 region has the DNA TGTGCCAGTAGTATGTCCGCAGACAGAGAAGCTTTCTTT.

This clone was detected only once. This chain joins TRBV6-5 and TRBJ1-5; 9 nucleotides line up with TRBD1. Trimming cost V 7 bases and J 6 bases; bases outside gene matches: 7. From germline, CDR1 is MNHEY and CDR2 SVGAGI. This CDR3 has 14 residues. The DNA for the CDR3 is TGTGCCAGCATACTGGACAGGGGCCTTCAGCCCCAGCATTTT. Protein sequence: CASILDRGLQPQHF.

This chain links TRBV5-1 with TRBJ1-6, with D unclear. Germline assignment: CDR1 SGHRS and CDR2 YFSETQ. CDR3 length equals 15 residues. V lost 4 bases to trimming and J lost 7 bases, with 15 bases between them. DNA of the CDR3: TGCGCCAGCAGCAATGGTAGGATGGGCAATTCACCCCTCCACTTT. This sequence encodes CASSNGRMGNSPLHF.

The table lists this clone with a count of one. The CDR3 nucleotides are TGTGCCAGCAGCTTCGGAGGACTAGCGACGGCCTACAATGAGCAGTTCTTC. This sequence encodes CASSFGGLATAYNEQFF. The chain couples TRBV13 to TRBJ2-1, with TRBD2 matching 9 bases. CDR1 and CDR2 (germline): PRHDT, FYEKMQ (reference sequence). CDR3 length equals 17 residues. The trim removed 3 bases at V and 2 bases at J, leaving 8 bases unmatched.

V and J are TRBV12-5 and TRBJ2-7; D is possibly TRBD1 (5 bases). This CDR3 is built from 12 residues. Germline values: CDR1 LGHNT, CDR2 FRNRAP. V lost 3 bases, J lost 7 bases, and 10 bases lay in between. CDR3 in DNA: TGTGCTAGTGGTTTCGACAGTAATGAGCAGTACTTC. It specifies CASGFDSNEQYF.

The chain carries TRBV7-2 and TRBJ2-7; D is undetermined. CDR3 size: 15 residues. The V gene lost 1 base and the J gene lost 3 bases, with 13 bases spanning the gap. The germline V gene has CDR1 SGHTA and CDR2 FQGNSA. CDR3 loop: CASSLDWSAGYEQYF. Here the CDR3 DNA reads TGTGCCAGCAGCTTAGATTGGTCCGCCGGCTACGAGCAGTACTTC.

The chain joins TRBV7-3 to TRBJ2-5; TRBD1 agrees at 7 bases. The CDR3 has 15 amino acids. V dropped 5 bases and J dropped 5; count of bases not matched to a gene: 11. Germline V lookup: CDR1 SGHTA, CDR2 FQGTGA. The CDR3 sequence is CASSRGAGGSETQYF. Written as DNA, the CDR3 is TGTGCCAGCAGCCGCGGAGCAGGGGGAAGTGAGACCCAGTACTTC.

This clone has only a few counts. The CDR3 region has the DNA TGTGCCAGCAGTGTCTACCGCGGGAGGAGTTGGGTCGACACCTTC. It is translated as CASSVYRGRSWVDTF. The V and J genes are TRBV6-2 or TRBV6-3 and TRBJ1-2; D unresolved. The CDR3 loop spans 15 amino acids. Deletions cut 5 bases from V and 12 bases from J, with 25 bases between. Looked up from germline, CDR1 is MNHEY and CDR2 is SVGEGT.

The rearrangement links TRBV24-1 to TRBJ2-1, with D possibly being TRBD2 (5 bases). CDR3 length: 16 amino acids. Germline CDR1 KGHDR, CDR2 SFDVKD. V was clipped by 1 base and J by 1 base, with 10 bases between them. The chain's CDR3 is CATSDFFGDSYNEQFF. The CDR3 bases are TGTGCCACCAGTGATTTCTTCGGGGATTCCTACAATGAGCAGTTCTTC.

This clone came up many times. The chain combines TRBV2 with TRBJ2-3; D call uncertain. The CDR3 covers 12 residues. The V end lost 3 bases, the J end lost 5 bases, and 6 bases lay between the germline ends. CDR1 is SNHLY and CDR2 is FYNNEI in the germline V gene. The CDR3 bases are TGTGCCAGCAGTGATAGTCAAGATACGCAGTATTTT. It encodes CASSDSQDTQYF. The full variable domain, with the rest looked up from reference TRBV2 and TRBJ2-3, is EPEVTQTPSHQVTQMGQEVILRCVPISNHLYFYWYRQILGQKVEFLVSFYNNEISEKSEIFDDQFSVERPDGSNFTLKIRSTKLEDSAMYFCASSDSQDTQYFGPGTRLTVL.

The chain uses TRBV10-1 and TRBJ2-1; 8 bases agree with TRBD2. Germline V gene sequence: CDR1 WNHNN, CDR2 SYGVQD (reference sequence). The CDR3 totals 16 residues. The V gene end was trimmed by 4 bases and the J gene end by 3 bases; junction bases not matched to a gene: 8. The CDR3 DNA reads as TGCGCCAGCAGTGCTTCAGCGGGAGACGGCTACAATGAGCAGTTCTTC. This encodes CASSASAGDGYNEQFF.

The J gene is TRBJ2-3, the V gene TRBV5-1, with a possible D match to TRBD2 (5 bases). The CDR3 sequence is 16 residues long. CDR1 SGHRS and CDR2 YFSETQ come from the germline V gene. Trimming stripped 4 bases from V and 2 bases from J, with 17 bases between. Here the CDR3 reads CASSTQAVRATDTQYF. The CDR3 DNA reads TGCGCCAGCAGCACTCAAGCGGTGCGGGCCACAGATACGCAGTATTTT.

The chain carries TRBV24-1 and TRBJ2-1; D might be TRBD1 (6 bases). V lost 10 bases and J 5 bases, leaving 8 bases between the germline ends. Germline assignment: CDR1 KGHDR and CDR2 SFDVKD. The CDR3 sequence is 11 residues long. DNA of the CDR3: TGTGCCACAGGACAGAACAATGAGCAGTTCTTC. Translating it yields CATGQNNEQFF.

The chain recombines TRBV6-1 with TRBJ2-7, with TRBD1 identical over 8 bases. Germline loops: CDR1 MNHNS, CDR2 SASEGT. The CDR3 contains 13 residues. V shed 2 bases and J 9 bases; nucleotides not matched to a gene: 6. The CDR3 loop reads CASSELGRGRQYF. The DNA of the CDR3 is TGTGCCAGCAGTGAATTGGGCAGGGGGCGGCAGTACTTC.